These 9 T cell receptor beta chains share one sample of origin, sequenced in a study of cytomegalovirus exposure and HLA in healthy donors (dated by TCRdb to between 2016 and 2019). Libraries were prepared through the immunoSEQ multiplex PCR assay. For the multiplex PCR, a mixture combining 60 forward primers for TCR Vbeta segments and 13 reverse primers for TCR Jbeta segments was used. This immuneACCESS table, as held by TCRdb, lists in-frame sequences with V and J called but not all clones. Of the missing ones, under half trace to an unresolved V gene in checked studies; the others have no known cause. This sample is represented by some 160,000 clones; approximately 85% of them were singletons. The leading ten clones occupy over 2% of the sample. Specimen: PBMCs. The receptors here all came from a man aged 25 to 40 in good health and CMV-seropositive.

The sample holds a few counts of this clone. V usage is TRBV7-9 and J usage is TRBJ2-7; the D is unclear. V was shortened by 5 bases and J by 3 bases, with 17 bases between the two germline ends. This CDR3 is built from 15 residues. Germline loops: CDR1 SEHNR, CDR2 FQNEAQ (reference sequence). For the CDR3, the DNA is TGTGCCAGCAGCCCCCAAACGGGTACCGGCTACGAGCAGTACGTC. Translation: CASSPQTGTGYEQYV.

J is TRBJ1-2 and V is TRBV6-5; D gene unclear. Looked up from germline, CDR1 is MNHEY and CDR2 is SVGAGI. The V and J ends lost 0 bases and 5 bases respectively, with 13 bases between them. The CDR3 consists of 15 residues. In nucleotides, the CDR3 is TGTGCCAGCAGTTACTCCGAGGGTCCCCTTTATGGCTACACCTTC. Its protein is CASSYSEGPLYGYTF.

This clone has a handful of counts. The CDR3 reads CASSKSPYYEQYF. As DNA, the CDR3 is TGTGCCAGCAGCAAAAGCCCGTACTACGAGCAGTACTTC. V and J are TRBV21-1 and TRBJ2-7; the table's D call, TRBD2, was not checked against the DNA. TRBV21-1 is an annotated pseudogene. The CDR3 covers 13 residues.

This clone was detected a few times. The chain links TRBV5-1 to TRBJ1-5, with 10 bases fitting TRBD1. J was trimmed by 3 bases and V by 3 bases; bases with no gene match: 3. The CDR3 runs 15 residues. Germline V lookup: CDR1 SGHRS, CDR2 YFSETQ. Written as DNA, the CDR3 is TGCGCCAGCAGCTGGGGACAGGGGTCCAATCAGCCCCAGCATTTT. Protein product: CASSWGQGSNQPQHF. The complete variable domain, with remaining parts taken from reference TRBV5-1 and TRBJ1-5, reads KAGVTQTPRYLIKTRGQQVTLSCSPISGHRSVSWYQQTPGQGLQFLFEYFSETQRNKGNFPGRFSGRQFSNSRSEMNVSTLELGDSALYLCASSWGQGSNQPQHFGDGTRLSIL.

This clone was seen only a few times. The CDR3 region is CASSSRTGGTEAFF. CDR3 in DNA: TGTGCCAGCAGTTCCCGGACAGGGGGCACTGAAGCTTTCTTT. This chain connects TRBV27 to TRBJ1-1; 10 bases fit TRBD1. Per the germline V gene, CDR1 is MNHEY and CDR2 is SMNVEV (reference sequence). This CDR3 has 14 residues. After removal of 4 bases from V and 4 bases from J, the junction contained 3 bases not matched to a gene.

The chain carries TRBV11-2 and TRBJ2-1; TRBD2 agrees at 7 bases. After removal of 1 base from V and 12 bases from J, the junction contained 9 bases not matched to a gene. CDR3 length equals 14 residues. Germline values: CDR1 SGHAT, CDR2 FQNNGV. CDR3 amino acids: CASSLAASGRRQFF. For the CDR3, the DNA is TGTGCCAGCAGCTTAGCGGCTAGCGGCAGGCGGCAGTTCTTC.

The V and J genes are TRBV18 and TRBJ2-7, with 11 bases that match TRBD1. Germline-derived CDR1 and CDR2 are KGHSH and LQKENI. With 5 bases clipped from V and 6 bases from J, the junction kept 6 bases outside the gene matches. The CDR3 length is 14 residues. This chain's CDR3 is CASSTGTGGREQYF. The CDR3 DNA reads as TGTGCCAGCTCAACCGGGACAGGGGGGCGCGAGCAGTACTTC.

The chain couples TRBV20-1 to TRBJ2-7, with 8 bases matching TRBD1. V lost 3 bases and J lost 9; bases outside the gene matches: 4. CDR3 length: 11 residues. Germline V CDR1 and CDR2: DFQATT, SNEGSKA (reference sequence). The CDR3 bases are TGCAGTGCTAGCCCAGGGGGCTGGCAGTACGTC. This sequence encodes CSASPGGWQYV.

The chain recombines TRBV11-3 with TRBJ2-1; 8 nucleotides match TRBD2. Germline values: CDR1 SGHNT, CDR2 YENEEA. V shed 5 bases, J shed 0 bases, and the junction held 3 bases outside the gene matches. The CDR3 is 15 residues long. CDR3 residues: CASSLGTSSYNEQFF. The CDR3 nucleotides are TGTGCCAGCAGCCTAGGGACTAGCTCCTACAATGAGCAGTTCTTC.